The 24 T cell receptor beta chains listed next were all sequenced from one sample in a study of blood T cell repertoires in COVID-19. Profiling relied on immunoSEQ multiplex PCR, and the TCRdb table lists in-frame clones only, not all of them. This table has around 160,000 clones, around 85% appearing once. The sequenced sample consisted of peripheral blood. These receptors were obtained from a man between 60 and 70 years old with acute or convalescent COVID-19.

V usage is TRBV5-1 and J usage is TRBJ2-5; D unresolved. The ends were cut back, 2 bases at V and 5 bases at J, with 4 bases in the middle. The CDR3 has 11 amino acids. CDR1 is SGHRS, CDR2 YFSETQ, per germline. The CDR3 protein is CASSFGETQYF. The CDR3 DNA reads TGCGCCAGCAGCTTCGGGGAGACCCAGTACTTC.

The rearrangement links TRBV9 to TRBJ1-4; D gene unclear. Germline CDR1 is SGDLS and CDR2 is YYNGEE. Trimming shortened V by 4 bases and J by 1 base, and 11 bases separated the two germline ends. The CDR3 runs to 15 residues. The CDR3, as DNA: TGTGCCAGCAGCCAATCTGGGAGAACTAATGAAAAACTGTTTTTT. Encoded protein: CASSQSGRTNEKLFF.

V usage is TRBV4-2 and J usage is TRBJ2-3, with 11 bases identical to TRBD2. Trimming removed 1 base from V and 0 bases from J; junction bases left unmatched: 6. The CDR3 has 18 amino acids. Germline V gene lookup returns CDR1 LGHNA and CDR2 YNFKEQ. Here the CDR3 reads CASSQAGTSGLSTDTQYF. CDR3 nucleotides: TGTGCCAGCAGCCAAGCCGGGACTAGCGGCCTTAGCACAGATACGCAGTATTTT.

The chain combines TRBV7-9 with TRBJ2-1, with TRBD2 matching over 11 bases. CDR1 and CDR2 (germline): SEHNR, FQNEAQ (reference sequence). The CDR3 runs 14 residues. Germline trimming cut 5 bases from V and 8 bases from J; bases unmatched to any gene: 5. The CDR3 DNA is TGTGCCAGCAGCACACTAGCGGGAGTCTATGAGCAGTTCTTC. Protein: CASSTLAGVYEQFF.

The chain carries TRBV6-6 and TRBJ2-1; 8 bases are a match to TRBD2. CDR3 size: 14 residues. The V gene's germline CDR1 is MNHNY and CDR2 SVGAGI (reference sequence). Trimming removed 5 bases from V and 2 bases from J; junction bases left unmatched: 2. The CDR3 bases are TGTGCCAGCAGTCCCGGGGGGGCCTACAATGAGCAGTTCTTC. Amino acids: CASSPGGAYNEQFF.

This rearrangement joins TRBV20-1 to TRBJ1-4, with D unresolved. CDR1 is DFQATT, CDR2 SNEGSKA, per germline (reference sequence). V was shortened by 3 bases and J by 10 bases, with 12 bases between the two germline ends. This CDR3 spans 12 amino acids. As DNA, the CDR3 is TGCAGTGCTAGTTTAGGTAGCGGAAAACTGTTTTTT. Translation gives CSASLGSGKLFF.

The chain is built from TRBV2 and TRBJ2-2; 7 bases are a match to TRBD1. Germline values: CDR1 SNHLY, CDR2 FYNNEI. This CDR3 spans 15 amino acids. The junction had 11 bases not matched to a gene; V was cut back by 6 bases and J by 7 bases. DNA for the CDR3: TGTGCCAGCAGCCCCACAGGGGCTCCAAACGGGGAGCTGTTTTTT. Its translation: CASSPTGAPNGELFF. The variable domain in full, with the rest retrieved from reference TRBV2 and TRBJ2-2, is EPEVTQTPSHQVTQMGQEVILRCVPISNHLYFYWYRQILGQKVEFLVSFYNNEISEKSEIFDDQFSVERPDGSNFTLKIRSTKLEDSAMYFCASSPTGAPNGELFFGEGSRLTVL.

CDR3 amino acids: CASSPRTGQNYGYTF. The CDR3 DNA is TGCGCCAGCAGCCCACGGACAGGGCAAAACTATGGCTACACCTTC. The chain couples TRBV4-1 to TRBJ1-2, with TRBD1 matching over 8 bases. Trimming removed 4 bases from V and 2 bases from J; junction bases left unmatched: 6. CDR1 is MGHRA and CDR2 is YSYEKL in the germline V gene. The CDR3 spans 15 residues.

The chain couples TRBV28 to TRBJ2-7; 11 nucleotides match TRBD1. CDR1 and CDR2 (germline): MDHEN, SYDVKM. CDR3 length equals 17 residues. The V and J ends lost 5 bases and 2 bases, in that order; junction bases with no gene match: 11. CDR3 in DNA: TGTGCCAGCAGTCCTTGGACAGGGGGCGAAATAACCTACGAGCAGTACTTC. Its translation: CASSPWTGGEITYEQYF.

The chain joins TRBV5-1 to TRBJ2-2, with TRBD2 identical over 8 bases. CDR3 length: 15 residues. Per germline, CDR1 SGHRS and CDR2 YFSETQ. V lost 2 bases and J lost 2; bases outside the gene matches: 2. The DNA for the CDR3 is TGCGCCAGCAGCTTCCGGACTAGCAACACCGGGGAGCTGTTTTTT. Protein product: CASSFRTSNTGELFF.

This chain uses TRBV30 with TRBJ1-5; D call uncertain. The V end was cut by 5 bases, the J end by 6 bases, with 14 bases between. The CDR3 runs to 13 residues. Germline CDR1 is GTSNPN and CDR2 is SVGIG (reference sequence). This CDR3 reads CAWALTGSQPQHF. Here the CDR3 DNA reads TGTGCCTGGGCCCTTACTGGGAGTCAGCCCCAGCATTTT.

This chain links TRBV19 with TRBJ1-2, with a possible D match to TRBD1 (6 bases). This CDR3 has 16 residues. The germline V gene encodes CDR1 LNHDA and CDR2 SQIVND (reference sequence). Trimming stripped 3 bases from V and 4 bases from J, with 18 bases between. The CDR3 DNA is TGTGCCAGTAGTATTTGGCAGGGGAAGGGTCGCTATGGCTACACCTTC. Its protein is CASSIWQGKGRYGYTF.

The V call is TRBV27, the J call TRBJ2-7, with 11 bases matching TRBD2. Germline V gives CDR1 MNHEY, CDR2 SMNVEV (reference sequence). The CDR3 covers 16 residues. V was clipped by 5 bases and J by 6 bases; unmatched bases: 12. The chain's CDR3 is CASSLSLAGGPIEQYF. DNA for the CDR3: TGTGCCAGCAGTCTCTCCTTAGCGGGAGGGCCGATCGAGCAGTACTTC.

The chain has TRBV10-2 and TRBJ2-2; tentatively, D is TRBD2 (5 bases). Germline V gene data show CDR1 as WSHSY and CDR2 as SAAADI. Trimming took off 6 bases at V and 6 bases at J, with 14 bases between the two ends. CDR3 length: 14 residues. The CDR3 bases are TGCGCCAGCAGCCCTAGCCGACCAGCCGGGGAGCTGTTTTTT. Its protein is CASSPSRPAGELFF.

The genes are TRBV6-5 and TRBJ1-5; D is possibly TRBD1 (5 bases). Germline CDR1 is MNHEY and CDR2 is SVGAGI. Trimming took 6 bases from V and 6 from J, leaving 18 bases between them. This CDR3 is built from 15 residues. The CDR3 DNA reads TGTGCCAGCAGCAGCAGGGATTATTCTGTTCAGCCCCAGCATTTT. Translating gives CASSSRDYSVQPQHF.

V and J are TRBV27 and TRBJ2-1; 8 positions agree with TRBD2. The junction had 12 bases not matched to a gene; V was cut back by 4 bases and J by 7 bases. Germline loops: CDR1 MNHEY, CDR2 SMNVEV (reference sequence). There are 16 residues in the CDR3. The CDR3 DNA follows: TGTGCCAGCAGTTCCGCCGGCTGGAGCGGGAGTAATGAGCAGTTCTTC. It translates to CASSSAGWSGSNEQFF.

The rearrangement uses TRBV3-1 (or the pseudogene TRBV3-2) and TRBJ2-1; unclear D gene. The CDR3 contains 18 residues. Germline lookup yields CDR1 LGHDT and CDR2 YNNKEL (reference sequence). V lost 0 bases, J lost 0 bases, and 15 bases lay in between. In DNA form, the CDR3 reads TGTGCCAGCAGCCAAGACGACGGGTGGCTGAACTCCTACAATGAGCAGTTCTTC. Its protein is CASSQDDGWLNSYNEQFF.

This chain links TRBV25-1 with TRBJ2-7; 7 bases agree with TRBD1. Germline-derived CDR1 and CDR2 are MGHDK and SYGVNS. CDR3 length: 13 amino acids. J was trimmed by 5 bases and V by 6 bases; bases with no gene match: 7. The CDR3 is CASRRDRTNEQYF. CDR3 sequence (DNA): TGTGCCAGCAGACGGGACAGAACCAACGAGCAGTACTTC.

V is TRBV20-1 and J is TRBJ2-1; D is undetermined. Deletions cut 7 bases from V and 9 bases from J, with 7 bases between. CDR3 size: 9 residues. CDR1 is DFQATT and CDR2 is SNEGSKA in the germline V gene (reference sequence). As DNA, the CDR3 is TGCAGTGTTGGCGGTGAGCAGTTCTTC. Its protein product is CSVGGEQFF.

The chain joins TRBV30 to TRBJ1-6, with D perhaps TRBD1 (6 bases). The CDR3 has 15 amino acids. From germline, CDR1 is GTSNPN and CDR2 SVGIG (reference sequence). The V gene lost 3 bases and the J gene lost 7 bases, with 16 bases spanning the gap. DNA for the CDR3: TGTGCCTGGAGCGCCCCGGACAGAAGGAATTCACCCCTCCACTTT. It codes for CAWSAPDRRNSPLHF.

V usage is TRBV5-1 and J usage is TRBJ2-5; a possible D gene is TRBD1 (6 bases). V was cut by 4 bases and J by 5 bases, with 18 bases left in between. This CDR3 has 15 amino acids. Looked up from germline, CDR1 is SGHRS and CDR2 is YFSETQ. This CDR3 reads CASSGERGFFETQYF. The CDR3 coding sequence is TGCGCCAGCAGCGGCGAAAGGGGGTTTTTCGAGACCCAGTACTTC.

The table lists this clone with a count of one. The chain links TRBV7-9 to TRBJ1-1; D call uncertain. Germline V gene sequence: CDR1 SEHNR, CDR2 FQNEAQ (reference sequence). V was trimmed by 1 base and J by 1 base, leaving 4 bases between them. This CDR3 contains 13 residues. CDR3 residues: CASSLGQNTEAFF. In DNA, the CDR3 is TGTGCCAGCAGCTTAGGACAGAACACTGAAGCTTTCTTT. Supplemented by reference TRBV7-9 and TRBJ1-1, the full variable domain reads DTGVSQNPRHKITKRGQNVTFRCDPISEHNRLYWYRQTLGQGPEFLTYFQNEAQLEKSRLLSDRFSAERPKGSFSTLEIQRTEQGDSAMYLCASSLGQNTEAFFGQGTRLTVV.

The chain employs TRBV7-3 and TRBJ1-1; D is perhaps TRBD1 (5 bases). V was trimmed by 4 bases and J by 3 bases, leaving 15 bases between them. The CDR3 extends over 15 amino acids. Germline CDR1 SGHTA, CDR2 FQGTGA. The CDR3 nucleotides read TGTGCCAGCAGCTCCACAGGTGGTAGGTACACTGAAGCTTTCTTT. Residues: CASSSTGGRYTEAFF.

The rearrangement links TRBV2 to TRBJ1-5; D might be TRBD1 (5 bases). This CDR3 has 15 amino acids. Germline V gene sequence: CDR1 SNHLY, CDR2 FYNNEI. The V gene lost 1 base and the J gene lost 3 bases, with 10 bases spanning the gap. The CDR3 sequence is CASSEGQGYNQPQHF. CDR3 DNA: TGTGCCAGCAGTGAAGGCCAGGGCTACAATCAGCCCCAGCATTTT.